One sample yielded the 12 T cell receptor beta chains listed below, sequenced in a study of T cell repertoires in cytomegalovirus infection. TCRdb passed the reads through MiXCR, listing each CDR3 protein once. The table has about 890,000 distinct CDR3 sequences, around 32% seen once; the top ten hold 13%. Antigens for these TCRs are unknown. Sequences were derived from cultured CD8+ T cells from PBMCs, sampled from culture after CMV antigen stimulation. All receptors derive from a human donor in good health (CMV status not recorded). Some clones in this sample may be carry-over from other donors' samples.

This clonotype was counted only a few times. The chain combines TRBV5-5 with TRBJ2-7; TRBD2 aligns across 14 bases. CDR3 length equals 17 residues. Germline V gene data show CDR1 as SGHKS and CDR2 as YYEKEE (reference sequence). After removal of 4 bases from V and 4 bases from J, the junction contained 10 bases not matched to a gene. The CDR3 coding sequence is TGTGCCAGCAGCCGGACTAGCGGGGGGCCTAAAAGATACGAGCAGTACTTC. Amino acid sequence: CASSRTSGGPKRYEQYF.

J is TRBJ2-5 and V is TRBV5-1, with D perhaps given as TRBD1 or TRBD2 (5 bases each). V lost 4 bases and J 4 bases, leaving 14 bases between the germline ends. The CDR3 is made up of 14 amino acids. In germline, CDR1 is SGHRS, CDR2 YFSETQ. Written as DNA, the CDR3 is TGCGCCAGCAGCGGTACAACTAGGGGAGAGACCCAGTACTTC. Amino acids: CASSGTTRGETQYF.

The chain uses TRBV6-1 and TRBJ2-2; the match to TRBD1 covers 9 bases. Germline loops: CDR1 MNHNS, CDR2 SASEGT. There are 16 residues in the CDR3. Trimming cost V 4 bases and J 3 bases; bases outside gene matches: 6. The DNA of the CDR3 is TGTGCCAGCAGTGCGAACAGGGGGCACTACACCGGGGAGCTGTTTTTT. Its protein is CASSANRGHYTGELFF.

The CDR3 bases are TGTGCCAGCAGTGAAGGGACTCCAGCAACTAATGAAAAACTGTTTTTT. Amino acid sequence: CASSEGTPATNEKLFF. The chain employs TRBV6-1 and TRBJ1-4; no definite D call. V was trimmed by 1 base and J by 0 bases, leaving 9 bases between them. This CDR3 has 16 amino acids. Germline assignment: CDR1 MNHNS and CDR2 SASEGT.

This rearrangement joins TRBV12-3 or TRBV12-4 to TRBJ1-2, with D tentatively TRBD1 (6 bases). The CDR3 runs 13 residues. V was pared by 4 bases and J by 5 bases, with 11 bases between. Written as DNA, the CDR3 is TGTGCCAGCAGTTCCAGACAGGCGTATGGCTACACCTTC. Amino acid sequence: CASSSRQAYGYTF.

This clonotype showed up many times. The gene calls are TRBV20-1 and TRBJ2-1, with D possibly matching TRBD2 (6 bases). CDR3 length: 15 amino acids. The germline V gene encodes CDR1 DFQATT and CDR2 SNEGSKA (reference sequence). V lost 6 bases and J lost 10, with 25 bases in between. The CDR3 DNA reads TGCAGTGCAACCCCAGTAGAGGGGACTCTTCCGGAGCAGTTCTTC. This codes for CSATPVEGTLPEQFF.

This clonotype has at least ten counts. CDR3: CASSWGRPVDEQFF. For the CDR3, the DNA is TGTGCCAGCAGCTGGGGACGACCTGTCGATGAGCAGTTCTTC. The V gene is TRBV5-6, the J gene TRBJ2-1; D is perhaps TRBD1 or TRBD2 (5 bases each). Trimming shortened V by 3 bases and J by 8 bases, and 15 bases separated the two germline ends. The CDR3 consists of 14 residues. Per germline, CDR1 SGHDT and CDR2 YYEEEE.

The chain joins TRBV2 to TRBJ2-1; D is unresolved. The CDR3 is 14 residues long. Germline V gene data show CDR1 as SNHLY and CDR2 as FYNNEI. Deletions cut 3 bases from V and 0 bases from J, with 6 bases between. In DNA form, the CDR3 reads TGTGCCAGCAGTGATCCCAACTCCTACAATGAGCAGTTCTTC. It encodes CASSDPNSYNEQFF.

This chain joins TRBV2 and TRBJ2-7; D may be TRBD1 (7 bases). This CDR3 region has 12 residues. Germline CDR1 SNHLY, CDR2 FYNNEI. V was shortened by 8 bases and J by 7 bases, with 15 bases between the two germline ends. CDR3: CASQGEASEQYV. The CDR3 nucleotides read TGTGCCAGCCAGGGGGAGGCTAGTGAGCAGTACGTC.

This clonotype has more than one count but fewer than ten. The chain links TRBV2 to TRBJ1-2; D not resolved. Looked up from germline, CDR1 is SNHLY and CDR2 is FYNNEI. V dropped 7 bases and J dropped 8 bases, with 11 bases sitting between them. The length of the CDR3 is 11 residues. CDR3 sequence: CASTENRGYTF. CDR3 nucleotides: TGTGCCAGCACGGAGAACCGCGGCTACACCTTC.

As to this clonotype: A junction end diverges from the germline sequence, so it may reflect a read error. This chain uses TRBV5-5 with TRBJ2-1; 9 nucleotides match TRBD1. The CDR3 spans 15 residues. Germline V gives CDR1 SGHKS, CDR2 YYEKEE (reference sequence). The CDR3 sequence is CASTLGDRVVNEQFF. The CDR3 DNA reads as TGTGCCAGCACCTTGGGGGACAGGGTAGTAAATGAGCAGTTCTTC.

Concerning this clonotype: Being one base from a much bigger clone, this may be a read error. CDR3 protein: CVSSLVGVAKNIQYF. For the CDR3, the DNA is TGTGTCAGCAGCTTAGTTGGGGTAGCCAAAAACATTCAGTACTTC. The chain combines TRBV7-2 with TRBJ2-4; no clear D gene. The CDR3 sequence is 15 residues long. CDR1 is SGHTA, CDR2 FQGNSA, per germline. Based on the CDR3 plus reference TRBV7-2 and TRBJ2-4, the full variable domain is GAGVSQSPSNKVTEKGKDVELRCDPISGHTALYWYRQSLGQGLEFLIYFQGNSAPDKSGLPSDRFSAERTGGSVSTLTIQRTQQEDSAVYLCVSSLVGVAKNIQYFGAGTRLSVL.